This T cell receptor (beta chain) was observed in a study of immune cell composition in non-small cell lung cancer. Repertoires were generated with immunoSEQ multiplex PCR, while TCRdb's copy carries only in-frame clones and drops some. The sample has roughly 7,000 clones; 60% to 75% are singletons. The V gene's germline CDR1 is GTSNPN and CDR2 SVGIG (reference sequence). The V gene end was trimmed by 4 bases and the J gene end by 4 bases; junction bases not matched to a gene: 2. The CDR3 totals 13 residues. The J gene is TRBJ2-7, the V gene TRBV30, with 12 bases identical to TRBD2. This TCR came from a human donor with non-small cell lung cancer. Input material: lung tumor tissue. The CDR3 coding sequence is TGTGCCTGGACTAGCGGGGGGGGTTACGAGCAGTACTTC. Translation: CAWTSGGGYEQYF. The full variable domain, rest sourced from reference TRBV30 and TRBJ2-7, is SQTIHQWPATLVQPVGSPLSLECTVEGTSNPNLYWYRQAAGRGLQLLFYSVGIGQISSEVPQNLSASRPQDRQFILSSKKLLLSDSGFYLCAWTSGGGYEQYFGPGTRLTVT.